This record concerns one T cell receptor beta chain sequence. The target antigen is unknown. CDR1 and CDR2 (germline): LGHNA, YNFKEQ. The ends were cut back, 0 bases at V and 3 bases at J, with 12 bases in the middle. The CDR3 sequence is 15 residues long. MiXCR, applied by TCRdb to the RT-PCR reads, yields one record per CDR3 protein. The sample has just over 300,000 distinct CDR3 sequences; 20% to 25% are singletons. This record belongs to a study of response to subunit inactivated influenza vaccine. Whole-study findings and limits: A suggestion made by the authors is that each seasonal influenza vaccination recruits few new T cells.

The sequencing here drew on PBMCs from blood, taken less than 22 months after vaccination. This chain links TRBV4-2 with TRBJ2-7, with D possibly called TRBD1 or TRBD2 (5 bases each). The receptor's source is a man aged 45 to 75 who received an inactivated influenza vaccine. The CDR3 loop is CASSQDRVGVYEQYF. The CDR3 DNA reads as TGTGCCAGCAGCCAAGACAGGGTGGGAGTCTACGAGCAGTACTTC.